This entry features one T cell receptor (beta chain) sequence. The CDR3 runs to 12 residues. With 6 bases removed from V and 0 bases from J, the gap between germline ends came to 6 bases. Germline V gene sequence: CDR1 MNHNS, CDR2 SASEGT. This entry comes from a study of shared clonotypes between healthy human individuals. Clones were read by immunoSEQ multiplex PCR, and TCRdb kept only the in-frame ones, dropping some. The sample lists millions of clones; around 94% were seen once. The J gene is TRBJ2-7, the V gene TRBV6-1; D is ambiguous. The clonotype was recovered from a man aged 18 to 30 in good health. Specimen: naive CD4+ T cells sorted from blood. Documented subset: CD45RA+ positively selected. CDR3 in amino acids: CASRVFSYEQYF. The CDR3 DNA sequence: TGTGCCAGCAGAGTGTTCTCCTACGAGCAGTACTTC.